This TCR beta chain was sequenced for a study of molecular identifiers for immune sequencing clone quantification. At the level of the study: For replicates, RNA isolated from about 19,000 or 110,000 naive CD8 cells was divided into five portions, of which four were sequenced. Study-level points and caveats: The sizes of highly expanded clones could be underestimated when identical TCR molecules share a barcode.

Sorting captured naive CD8 T cells as CD8+CD4-CCR7+CD45RA+. For this clonotype: Antigen: not known. This may come from a read error, since a much larger clone is one base off.

This CDR3 has 14 amino acids. Previously described methods and listed TCR primers were used for bulk TCR libraries. MiXCR was run by TCRdb on the PCR reads, yielding one entry per CDR3 protein. The data contain about half a million distinct CDR3 sequences, over 20% of them singletons. The sample taken for sequencing was naive CD8+ T cells from blood, with Jurkat cell RNA spiked in. As for subset: FACS-sorted CD8+CD4-CCR7+CD45RA+ naive T cells. The source of this sequence is a human donor in good health. Some libraries in this study had Jurkat cell RNA spiked in. This rearrangement joins TRBV12-3 or TRBV12-4 to TRBJ1-6, with 7 bases lining up with TRBD1. CDR3 in DNA: TGTGCCAGCAGTTTTGGGACAGCTAATTCACCCATCCACTTT. Protein sequence: CASSFGTANSPIHF.